This T cell receptor beta chain was sequenced for a study of Graves' ophthalmopathy and Graves' hyperthyroidism. Study conclusions and caveats: Between ophthalmopathy and stable hyperthyroidism, a 13-signature model drew a separation with around 90% sensitivity and just under 83% specificity.

This clonotype has ten or more counts. What it recognizes is unknown. Amplification targeted the TCR beta CDR3 regions, with RNA transcripts as the source material. Scientists carried out first-round RT-PCR using HTBI primers and then a second-round multiplex PCR. Using its own MiXCR run on the multiplex PCR reads, TCRdb lists one record per CDR3 protein. The data show roughly 410,000 distinct CDR3 sequences, with 15% to 19% seen just once and roughly 7% held by the top ten. Trimming removed 5 bases from V and 8 bases from J, with 10 bases in between. There are 13 residues in the CDR3. CDR1 and CDR2 (germline): SEHNR, FQNEAQ (reference sequence).

The rearrangement joins TRBV7-9 to TRBJ1-6; D call uncertain. This receptor was taken from a woman between 18 and 29 years old with stable Graves' hyperthyroidism. The specimen was peripheral blood. CDR3 amino acids: CASSATEDSPLHF. DNA for the CDR3: TGTGCCAGCAGCGCAACCGAGGATTCACCCCTCCACTTT.